The 9 T cell receptor beta chains reported below all come from one sample, sequenced in a study of T cell repertoires in cytomegalovirus infection. One entry per CDR3 protein results from TCRdb running MiXCR on the reads. The table shows fewer than 700,000 distinct CDR3 sequences, with approximately 24% occurring only once. Sequences were obtained from CD8+ T cells from PBMCs. All receptors come from a human donor in good health (CMV status not recorded). Some clones in this sample may be carry-over from other donors' samples.

This clonotype was counted a few times. V and J are TRBV28 and TRBJ2-7, with D possibly TRBD2 on 5 matching bases. Germline V gene sequence: CDR1 MDHEN, CDR2 SYDVKM. The CDR3 totals 14 residues. Between the trimmed V and J ends, which lost 4 bases and 0 bases, there was a span of 10 bases. The CDR3 DNA reads as TGTGCCAGCAGTTCCTCGAGGGACTCCTACGAGCAGTACGTC. Its translation: CASSSSRDSYEQYV.

This clonotype was detected a few times. This chain uses TRBV10-3 with TRBJ1-3; D might be TRBD1 (5 bases). The V end was cut by 6 bases, the J end by 4 bases, with 13 bases between. The CDR3 has 14 amino acids. Germline V gene sequence: CDR1 ENHRY, CDR2 SYGVKD. The chain's CDR3 is CAIRLGTEGNTIYF. CDR3 bases: TGTGCCATCAGGCTAGGGACGGAAGGAAACACCATATATTTT.

J is TRBJ2-1 and V is TRBV14; 7 bases agree with TRBD2. V lost 4 bases and J lost 2; bases outside the gene matches: 8. Germline V gene sequence: CDR1 SGHDN, CDR2 FVKESK. The CDR3 is 16 residues long. CDR3 nucleotide sequence: TGTGCCAGCAGCCGTTTTAGGGCGGGGGCCTACAATGAGCAGTTCTTC. Protein sequence: CASSRFRAGAYNEQFF.

This chain joins TRBV2 and TRBJ1-3, with unresolved D. Germline lookup yields CDR1 SNHLY and CDR2 FYNNEI. Trimming shortened V by 2 bases and J by 4 bases, and 3 bases separated the two germline ends. The CDR3 loop spans 12 amino acids. CDR3 residues: CASSEKGNTIYF. CDR3 nucleotide sequence: TGTGCCAGCAGTGAAAAAGGAAACACCATATATTTT.

The sample holds many counts of this clonotype. The rearrangement joins TRBV7-2 to TRBJ2-1, with 9 bases matching TRBD2. This CDR3 comprises 18 residues. Trimming took 7 bases from V and 4 from J; bases not matched to a gene: 17. Germline V gives CDR1 SGHTA, CDR2 FQGNSA. In DNA, the CDR3 is TGTGCCAGCACTCCCGTTGCGGGGGGGAAATTGAAGTACAATGAGCAGTTCTTC. This codes for CASTPVAGGKLKYNEQFF. The full variable domain, its missing parts supplied by reference TRBV7-2 and TRBJ2-1, is GAGVSQSPSNKVTEKGKDVELRCDPISGHTALYWYRQSLGQGLEFLIYFQGNSAPDKSGLPSDRFSAERTGGSVSTLTIQRTQQEDSAVYLCASTPVAGGKLKYNEQFFGPGTRLTVL.

The chain carries TRBV29-1 and TRBJ2-3; D gene uncertain. Germline V gene sequence: CDR1 SQVTM, CDR2 ANQGSEA. This CDR3 is built from 15 residues. With 7 bases removed from V and 5 bases from J, the gap between germline ends came to 22 bases. The CDR3 is CSAQQTVREKDTQYF. The CDR3 bases are TGCAGCGCCCAACAGACTGTAAGGGAAAAAGATACGCAGTATTTT.

This clonotype was picked up a small number of times. The rearrangement links TRBV12-3 or TRBV12-4 to TRBJ2-4; the match to TRBD2 covers 8 bases. With V trimmed by 1 base and J by 3 bases, 2 bases remained unmatched. The CDR3 runs 15 residues. The CDR3 DNA reads as TGTGCCAGCAGTTTAGACGCGGGGGGCAAAAACATTCAGTACTTC. Translating it yields CASSLDAGGKNIQYF.

This clonotype was detected ten times or more. V and J are TRBV20-1 and TRBJ2-7; D is possibly TRBD1 (5 bases). Germline loops: CDR1 DFQATT, CDR2 SNEGSKA (reference sequence). CDR3 size: 15 residues. V dropped 6 bases and J dropped 1 base, with 19 bases sitting between them. The CDR3 loop reads CSAFRVREISYEQYF. The CDR3 DNA reads TGCAGTGCGTTCCGGGTCAGGGAAATATCCTACGAGCAGTACTTC.

This clonotype came up many times. The chain recombines TRBV6-5 with TRBJ2-6; TRBD1 matches 7 bases. CDR1 and CDR2 (germline): MNHEY, SVGAGI. V gave up 1 base and J gave up 0 bases; unmatched junction bases: 9. The CDR3 covers 19 residues. CDR3 in amino acids: CASSYFGQEVVSGANVLTF. The CDR3 DNA follows: TGTGCCAGCAGTTACTTCGGACAGGAGGTTGTCTCTGGGGCCAACGTCCTGACTTTC.